The entry below gives a single TCR beta chain sequence along with its context. Sequencing was performed with immunoSEQ multiplex PCR; in TCRdb, only in-frame clones are kept and a portion is missing. The sample holds about 96,000 clones, 90% seen once. The data were taken from a study of OX40 agonist ivuxolimab in advanced cancers. Study in general: Patients assigned to dose escalation were diagnosed with hepatocellular carcinoma, melanoma, renal cell or head and neck cancer.

From germline, CDR1 is SGHDT and CDR2 YYEEEE. CDR3 length: 14 residues. V lost 2 bases, J lost 5 bases, and 13 bases lay in between. Enrollment shut out patients with autoimmune disease history or systemic immunosuppression. The clonotype comes from an adult with an advanced solid tumor such as melanoma, head and neck, liver or kidney cancer. V gene TRBV5-6 combines with J gene TRBJ2-5, with a possible D match to TRBD2 (6 bases). The material sequenced was CD4+ or CD8+ T cells sorted from blood, taken in a trial of the OX40 agonist ivuxolimab. CDR3 bases: TGTGCCAGCAGCTTCGTGGCCGGAGGGGAGACCCAGTACTTC. This gives the protein CASSFVAGGETQYF.